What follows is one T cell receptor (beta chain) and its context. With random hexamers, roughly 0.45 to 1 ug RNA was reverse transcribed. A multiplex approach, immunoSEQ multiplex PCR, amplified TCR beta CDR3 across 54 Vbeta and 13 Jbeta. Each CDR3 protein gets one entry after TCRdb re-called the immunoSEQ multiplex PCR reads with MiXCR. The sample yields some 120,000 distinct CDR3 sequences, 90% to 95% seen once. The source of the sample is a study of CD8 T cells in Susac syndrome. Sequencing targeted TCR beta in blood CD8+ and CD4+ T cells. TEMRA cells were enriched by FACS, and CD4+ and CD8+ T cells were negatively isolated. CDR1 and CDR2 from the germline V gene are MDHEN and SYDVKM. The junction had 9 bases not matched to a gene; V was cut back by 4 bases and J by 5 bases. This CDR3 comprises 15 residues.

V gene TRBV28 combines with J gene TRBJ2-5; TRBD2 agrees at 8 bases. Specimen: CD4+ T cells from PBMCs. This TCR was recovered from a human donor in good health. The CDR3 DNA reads TGTGCCAGCAGTTCCTCCGGGACTAGTCTGGAGACCCAGTACTTC. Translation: CASSSSGTSLETQYF.